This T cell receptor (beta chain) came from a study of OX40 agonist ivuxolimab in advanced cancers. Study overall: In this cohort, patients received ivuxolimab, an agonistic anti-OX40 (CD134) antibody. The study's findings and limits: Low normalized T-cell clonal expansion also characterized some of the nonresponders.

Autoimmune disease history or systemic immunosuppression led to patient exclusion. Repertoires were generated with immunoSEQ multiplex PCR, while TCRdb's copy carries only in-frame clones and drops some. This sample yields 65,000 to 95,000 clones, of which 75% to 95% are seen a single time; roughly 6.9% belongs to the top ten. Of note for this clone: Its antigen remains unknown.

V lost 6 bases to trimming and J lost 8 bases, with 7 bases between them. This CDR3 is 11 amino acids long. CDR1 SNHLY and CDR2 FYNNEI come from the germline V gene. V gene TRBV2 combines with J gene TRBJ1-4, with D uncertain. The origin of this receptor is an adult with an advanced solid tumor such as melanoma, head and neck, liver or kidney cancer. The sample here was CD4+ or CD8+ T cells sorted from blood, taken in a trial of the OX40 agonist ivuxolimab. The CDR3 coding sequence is TGTGCCAGCAGGTACAGCGAAAAACTGTTTTTT. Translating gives CASRYSEKLFF.